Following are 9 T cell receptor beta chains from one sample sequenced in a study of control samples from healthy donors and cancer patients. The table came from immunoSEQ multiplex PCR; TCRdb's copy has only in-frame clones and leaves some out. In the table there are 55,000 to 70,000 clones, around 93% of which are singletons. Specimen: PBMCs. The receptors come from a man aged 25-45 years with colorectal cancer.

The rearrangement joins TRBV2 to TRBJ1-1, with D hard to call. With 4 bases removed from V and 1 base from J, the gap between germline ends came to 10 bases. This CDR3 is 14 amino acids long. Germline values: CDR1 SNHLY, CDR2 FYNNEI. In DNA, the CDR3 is TGTGCCAGCAGTGGGGTAGTGGGGAACACTGAAGCTTTCTTT. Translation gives CASSGVVGNTEAFF.

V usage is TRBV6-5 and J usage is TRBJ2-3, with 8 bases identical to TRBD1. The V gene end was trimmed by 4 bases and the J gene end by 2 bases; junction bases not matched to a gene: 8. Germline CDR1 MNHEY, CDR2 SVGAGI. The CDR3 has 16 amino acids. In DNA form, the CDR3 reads TGTGCCAGCAGTTCCGACAGGGGACCATTCACAGATACGCAGTATTTT. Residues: CASSSDRGPFTDTQYF.

Written as DNA, the CDR3 is TGTGCCAGCAGCCAAGAATACAGGGGTTCGTATGGCTACACCTTC. This encodes CASSQEYRGSYGYTF. The J gene is TRBJ1-2, the V gene TRBV3-1 (or the pseudogene TRBV3-2); 7 bases fit TRBD1. J was trimmed by 5 bases and V by 0 bases; bases with no gene match: 6. This CDR3 region has 15 residues. Germline V gives CDR1 LGHDT, CDR2 YNNKEL (reference sequence).

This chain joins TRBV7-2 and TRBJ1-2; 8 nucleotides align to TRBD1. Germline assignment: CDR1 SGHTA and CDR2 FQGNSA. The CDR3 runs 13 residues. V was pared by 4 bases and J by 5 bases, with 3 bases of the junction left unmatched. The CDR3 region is CASSSDRAYGYTF. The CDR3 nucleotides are TGTGCCAGCAGCTCGGACAGGGCTTATGGCTACACCTTC.

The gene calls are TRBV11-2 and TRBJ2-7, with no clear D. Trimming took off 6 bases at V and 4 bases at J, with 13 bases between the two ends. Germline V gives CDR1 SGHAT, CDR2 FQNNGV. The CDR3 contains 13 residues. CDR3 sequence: CASSASGRYEQYV. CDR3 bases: TGTGCCAGCAGTGCATCCGGGCGTTACGAGCAGTACGTC.

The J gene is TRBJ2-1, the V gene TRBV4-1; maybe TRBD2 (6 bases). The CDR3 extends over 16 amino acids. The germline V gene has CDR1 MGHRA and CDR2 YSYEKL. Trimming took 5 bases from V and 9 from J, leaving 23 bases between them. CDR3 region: CASSAPRGTFLREQFF. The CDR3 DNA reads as TGCGCCAGCAGCGCCCCCCGGGGGACTTTCCTCCGTGAGCAGTTCTTC.

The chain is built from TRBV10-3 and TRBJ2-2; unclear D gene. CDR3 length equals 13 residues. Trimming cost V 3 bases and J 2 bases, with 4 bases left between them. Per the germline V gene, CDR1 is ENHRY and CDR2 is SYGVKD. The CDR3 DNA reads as TGTGCCATCAGTGACCCTAACACCGGGGAGCTGTTTTTT. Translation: CAISDPNTGELFF.

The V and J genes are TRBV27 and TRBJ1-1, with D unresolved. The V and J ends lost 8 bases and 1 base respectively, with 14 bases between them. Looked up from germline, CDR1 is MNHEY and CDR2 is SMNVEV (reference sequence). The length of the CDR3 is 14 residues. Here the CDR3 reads CASRLRVSNTEAFF. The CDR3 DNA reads TGTGCCAGCCGTCTCCGAGTTTCGAACACTGAAGCTTTCTTT.

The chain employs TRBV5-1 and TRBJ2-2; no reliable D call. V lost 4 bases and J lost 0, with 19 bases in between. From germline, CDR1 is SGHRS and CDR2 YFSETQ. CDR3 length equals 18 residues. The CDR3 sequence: CASSPAFSTYANTGELFF. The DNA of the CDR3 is TGCGCCAGCAGCCCCGCCTTTTCTACTTACGCGAACACCGGGGAGCTGTTTTTT.